This entry lists 20 T cell receptor beta chains sequenced from one sample in a study of blood T cells in healthy people across ages. A second PCR of about 6 to 12 cycles used a sample-barcoded 5' primer and a J-beta primer mix. Using its own MiXCR run on the 5' RACE reads, TCRdb lists one record per CDR3 protein. The sample holds about 1.5 million distinct CDR3 sequences, roughly 43% seen once. What was sequenced was blood. The source of these receptors is a woman younger than 30 in good health.

This clonotype was picked up a small number of times. V gene TRBV7-2 combines with J gene TRBJ2-1; unclear D gene. Germline CDR1 and CDR2: SGHTA and FQGNSA. Trimming took 4 bases from V and 13 from J, leaving 2 bases between them. This CDR3 is built from 8 residues. The CDR3 spells CASSSQFF. In DNA, the CDR3 is TGTGCCAGCAGCTCTCAGTTCTTC.

This sequence joins TRBV29-1 and TRBJ1-1; D gene uncertain. The V end was cut by 4 bases, the J end by 11 bases, with 20 bases between. CDR3 length: 13 amino acids. From germline, CDR1 is SQVTM and CDR2 ANQGSEA. The CDR3 protein is CSVGGRSDGRAFF. The CDR3 bases are TGCAGCGTTGGTGGGAGGTCCGATGGTAGGGCTTTCTTT.

Here the CDR3 reads CASTFGGVGSYEQYF. The CDR3 DNA is TGTGCCAGCACCTTCGGGGGGGTAGGGTCCTACGAGCAGTACTTC. The rearrangement links TRBV6-1 to TRBJ2-7; 8 nucleotides match TRBD2. V gave up 7 bases and J gave up 1 base; unmatched junction bases: 9. CDR1 is MNHNS and CDR2 is SASEGT in the germline V gene. This CDR3 has 15 residues.

The J gene is TRBJ1-1, the V gene TRBV24-1, with a possible D match to TRBD1 (5 bases). The CDR3 has 14 residues. Trimming stripped 1 base from V and 4 bases from J, with 9 bases between. CDR1 and CDR2 from the germline V gene are KGHDR and SFDVKD. The CDR3 spells CATSDFAGPTEAFF. CDR3 DNA: TGTGCCACCAGTGATTTCGCAGGGCCCACTGAAGCTTTCTTT.

This clonotype was observed a few times. The rearrangement links TRBV20-1 to TRBJ2-3; 10 bases match TRBD1. Germline V gene data show CDR1 as DFQATT and CDR2 as SNEGSKA (reference sequence). The CDR3 sequence is 13 residues long. V lost 6 bases to trimming and J lost 3 bases; unmatched junction nucleotides: 3. CDR3 sequence reads: CSAGQGVTDTQYF. CDR3 in DNA: TGCAGTGCCGGACAGGGGGTAACAGATACGCAGTATTTT.

The chain uses TRBV12-3 or TRBV12-4 and TRBJ1-2; 7 nucleotides agree with TRBD1. V lost 0 bases and J lost 4; bases outside the gene matches: 8. The CDR3 length is 16 residues. In DNA, the CDR3 is TGTGCCAGCAGTTTAGCCTCCCGGGACAGCGCCTATGGCTACACCTTC. It yields the protein CASSLASRDSAYGYTF.

The chain carries TRBV7-2 and TRBJ1-5; D ambiguous. The CDR3 covers 16 residues. Germline lookup yields CDR1 SGHTA and CDR2 FQGNSA. Between the trimmed V and J ends, which lost 5 bases and 0 bases, there was a span of 14 bases. CDR3 region: CASSAGPRVSNQPQHF. The CDR3 nucleotides read TGTGCCAGCAGCGCAGGCCCTAGGGTTAGCAATCAGCCCCAGCATTTT.

The V gene is TRBV20-1, the J gene TRBJ2-5, with D possibly being TRBD1 or TRBD2 (6 bases each). Trimming stripped 7 bases from V and 11 bases from J, with 20 bases between. The CDR3 length is 12 residues. Looked up from germline, CDR1 is DFQATT and CDR2 is SNEGSKA (reference sequence). This CDR3 reads CSVEGGKVGQYF. The CDR3 region has the DNA TGCAGTGTAGAGGGGGGCAAAGTGGGGCAGTACTTC.

This clonotype was found a few times. The chain joins TRBV29-1 to TRBJ1-2, with D tentatively TRBD1 (5 bases). There are 11 residues in the CDR3. Germline CDR1 and CDR2: SQVTM and ANQGSEA. V was clipped by 8 bases and J by 1 base, with 8 bases between them. CDR3 sequence: CSFRDNYGYTF. Written as DNA, the CDR3 is TGCAGCTTCAGGGATAACTATGGCTACACCTTC.

The V gene is TRBV12-3 or TRBV12-4, the J gene TRBJ1-5; 8 bases map to TRBD1. The junction had 6 bases not matched to a gene; V was cut back by 7 bases and J by 7 bases. The CDR3 extends over 13 amino acids. The DNA of the CDR3 is TGTGCCAGCACGACAGGGGTTGGACAGCCCCAGCATTTT. It translates to CASTTGVGQPQHF.

The CDR3 region has the DNA TGCGCCAGCAGCCAAGATTCCCCACTAGCGGGAGCGTACAATGAGCAGTACTTC. Translating gives CASSQDSPLAGAYNEQYF. V usage is TRBV4-3 and J usage is TRBJ2-7; 11 nucleotides line up with TRBD2. From germline, CDR1 is LGHNA and CDR2 YSLEER. J gave up 7 bases and V 0 bases, and 14 bases lay outside the gene matches. This CDR3 comprises 18 residues.

Many counts were recorded for this clonotype. The V and J genes are TRBV10-3 and TRBJ1-2, with no clear D. Trimming removed 8 bases at V and 8 bases at J, with 15 bases between. The germline CDR1 and CDR2 sequences are ENHRY and SYGVKD. CDR3 length: 12 residues. This CDR3 reads CAISENSLGYTF. CDR3 nucleotide sequence: TGTGCCATCTCGGAGAACAGCCTGGGCTACACCTTC.

Concerning this clonotype: An end of the junction does not agree with germline; a read error may underlie this. The rearrangement links TRBV12-3 or TRBV12-4 to TRBJ2-1, with a weak D call TRBD2 (5 bases). The CDR3 runs 15 residues. The DNA for the CDR3 is TGTACCAGCTATAATCCGGGGTCTAAAGACAATGAGCAGTTCTTC. This gives the protein CTSYNPGSKDNEQFF.

V gene TRBV7-9 combines with J gene TRBJ2-5, with D tentatively TRBD2 (5 bases). The V end lost 6 bases, the J end lost 11 bases, and 19 bases lay between the germline ends. This CDR3 has 13 amino acids. CDR1 is SEHNR, CDR2 FQNEAQ, per germline (reference sequence). CDR3: CASSNDRGGEQYF. In DNA, the CDR3 is TGTGCCAGCAGTAATGACCGGGGTGGTGAGCAGTACTTC.

Worth noting for this clonotype: Germline is not matched at one junction end, which may reflect a read error. V and J are TRBV4-3 and TRBJ1-4; unclear D gene. The germline V gene encodes CDR1 LGHNA and CDR2 YSLEER. The CDR3 totals 14 residues. CDR3 amino acids: CACSQGETNEKLFF. Here the CDR3 DNA reads TGCGCCTGCAGCCAAGGAGAGACTAATGAAAAACTGTTTTTT.

The chain recombines TRBV28 with TRBJ2-4; 7 nucleotides match TRBD2. The assigned J gene may be wrong: the sequence end matches TRBJ2-7 better. The length of the CDR3 is 14 residues. Germline CDR1 reads MDHEN; CDR2 reads SYDVKM. Written as DNA, the CDR3 is TGTGCCAGCAGGGCCGGGACTACATTCTACGAGCAGTACTTC. The encoded protein is CASRAGTTFYEQYF.

The J gene is TRBJ1-2, the V gene TRBV29-1, with 7 bases lining up with TRBD1. CDR3 length equals 12 residues. V shed 8 bases and J 4 bases; nucleotides not matched to a gene: 7. Germline V gene data show CDR1 as SQVTM and CDR2 as ANQGSEA. CDR3 coding DNA: TGCAGCACTGACAGGGAGGGCTATGGCTACACCTTC. It translates to CSTDREGYGYTF.

The chain couples TRBV20-1 to TRBJ2-1, with 7 bases aligning to TRBD1. The J call may be incorrect, as the DNA end agrees better with TRBJ2-7. Germline CDR1 DFQATT, CDR2 SNEGSKA (reference sequence). The CDR3 contains 15 residues. CDR3 in amino acids: CSARRGRSSYNEQYF. The CDR3 region has the DNA TGCAGTGCTAGAAGGGGGCGAAGCTCCTACAATGAGCAGTACTTC.

This clonotype was seen a handful of times. This chain connects TRBV11-2 to TRBJ2-7; 7 bases fit TRBD1. Germline loops: CDR1 SGHAT, CDR2 FQNNGV. V gave up 4 bases and J gave up 2 bases; unmatched junction bases: 5. The CDR3 runs to 14 residues. CDR3 protein: CASSSRGTTYEQYF. Here the CDR3 DNA reads TGTGCCAGCAGCTCCAGGGGGACAACCTACGAGCAGTACTTC.

V gene TRBV7-9 combines with J gene TRBJ2-1, with 9 nucleotides matching TRBD2. The CDR3 has 17 amino acids. J was trimmed by 2 bases and V by 0 bases; bases with no gene match: 5. Germline V gives CDR1 SEHNR, CDR2 FQNEAQ (reference sequence). The CDR3 DNA reads TGTGCCAGCAGCTTAGCCCTGGGACTAGCAGCCTACAATGAGCAGTTCTTC. It yields the protein CASSLALGLAAYNEQFF.